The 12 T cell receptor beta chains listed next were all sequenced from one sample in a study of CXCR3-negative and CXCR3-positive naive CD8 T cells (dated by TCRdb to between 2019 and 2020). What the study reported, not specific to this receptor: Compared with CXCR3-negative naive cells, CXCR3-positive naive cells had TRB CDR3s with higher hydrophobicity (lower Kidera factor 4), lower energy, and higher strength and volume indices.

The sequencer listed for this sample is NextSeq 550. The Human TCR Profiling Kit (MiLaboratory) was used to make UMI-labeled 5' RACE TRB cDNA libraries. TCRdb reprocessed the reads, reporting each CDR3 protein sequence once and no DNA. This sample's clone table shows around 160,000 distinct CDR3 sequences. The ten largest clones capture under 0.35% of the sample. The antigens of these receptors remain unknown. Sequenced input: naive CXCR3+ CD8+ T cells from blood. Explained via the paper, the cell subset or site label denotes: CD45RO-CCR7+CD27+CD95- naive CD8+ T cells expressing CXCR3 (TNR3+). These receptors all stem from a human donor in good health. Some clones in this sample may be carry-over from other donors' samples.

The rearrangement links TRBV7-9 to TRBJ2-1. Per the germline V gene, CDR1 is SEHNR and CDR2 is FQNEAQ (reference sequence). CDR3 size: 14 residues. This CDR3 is CASSLEVQANEQFF.

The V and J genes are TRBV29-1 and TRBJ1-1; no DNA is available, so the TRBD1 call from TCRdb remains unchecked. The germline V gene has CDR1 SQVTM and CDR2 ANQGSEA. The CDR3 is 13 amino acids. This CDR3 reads CSVVQGGGTEAFF.

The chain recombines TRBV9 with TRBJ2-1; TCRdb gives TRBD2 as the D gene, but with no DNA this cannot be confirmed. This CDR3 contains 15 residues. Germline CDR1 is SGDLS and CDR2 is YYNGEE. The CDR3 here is CASSATSGGHNEQFF. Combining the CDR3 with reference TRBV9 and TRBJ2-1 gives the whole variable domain DSGVTQTPKHLITATGQRVTLRCSPRSGDLSVYWYQQSLDQGLQFLIQYYNGEERAKGNILERFSAQQFPDLHSELNLSSLELGDSALYFCASSATSGGHNEQFFGPGTRLTVL.

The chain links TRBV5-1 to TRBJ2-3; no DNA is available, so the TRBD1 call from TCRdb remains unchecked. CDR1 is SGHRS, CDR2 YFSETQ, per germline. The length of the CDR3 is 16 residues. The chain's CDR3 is CASSLAGAGIPDTQYF.

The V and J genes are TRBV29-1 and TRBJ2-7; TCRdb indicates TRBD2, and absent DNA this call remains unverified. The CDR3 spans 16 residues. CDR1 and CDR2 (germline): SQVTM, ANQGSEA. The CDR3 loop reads CSVVGSSGRGKDEQYF.

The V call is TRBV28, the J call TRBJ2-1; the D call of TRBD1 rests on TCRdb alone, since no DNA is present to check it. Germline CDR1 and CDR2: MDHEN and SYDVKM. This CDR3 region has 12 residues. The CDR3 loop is CASNLGGIEQFF.

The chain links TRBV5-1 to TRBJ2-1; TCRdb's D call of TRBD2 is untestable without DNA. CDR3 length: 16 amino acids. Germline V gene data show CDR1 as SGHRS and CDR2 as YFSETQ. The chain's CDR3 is CASSLAPLAASNEQFF.

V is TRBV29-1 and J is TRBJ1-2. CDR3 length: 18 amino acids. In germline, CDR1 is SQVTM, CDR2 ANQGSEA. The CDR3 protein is CSVEDSHGAGFDNYGYTF.

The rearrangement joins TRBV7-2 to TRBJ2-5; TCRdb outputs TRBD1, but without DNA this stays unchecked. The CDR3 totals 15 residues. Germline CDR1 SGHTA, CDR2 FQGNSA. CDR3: CASSSGTVNTETQYF.

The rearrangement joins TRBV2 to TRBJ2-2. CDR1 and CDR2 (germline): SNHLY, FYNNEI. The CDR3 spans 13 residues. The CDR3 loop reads CASKQANTGELFF.

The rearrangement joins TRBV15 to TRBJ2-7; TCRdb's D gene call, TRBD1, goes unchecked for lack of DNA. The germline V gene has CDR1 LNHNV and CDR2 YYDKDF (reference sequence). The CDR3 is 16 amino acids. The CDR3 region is CATSRPQGQGTARQYF.

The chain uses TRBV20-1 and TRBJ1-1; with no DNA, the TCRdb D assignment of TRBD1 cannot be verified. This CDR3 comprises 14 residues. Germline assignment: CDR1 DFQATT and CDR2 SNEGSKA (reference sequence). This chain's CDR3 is CSASFGALNTEAFF.